The 23 T cell receptor beta chains below all came from one sample that was sequenced in a study of circulating CD8 cells and anti-PD-1 response in melanoma. TCR libraries were prepared from roughly 14 ng of total RNA with the QIAseq Immune Repertoire TCR panel. TCRdb fed the reads into MiXCR, producing one record per CDR3 protein. The sample records 880 or so distinct CDR3 sequences, 5.1% being singletons. Four subsets defined by PD-1 and/or TIGIT were sorted from live CD3+CD8+TCRalphabeta+ cells. Sequenced material: CD8+ T cells from PBMCs, taken at baseline or after one month of anti-PD-1 therapy (not recorded which). These receptor sequences come from a human donor with melanoma.

Within the sample, this clonotype is medium-sized (0.01 to 0.1%). The chain links TRBV19 to TRBJ2-5; TRBD1 or TRBD2 may be the D gene (5 bases each). This CDR3 comprises 14 residues. V shed 5 bases and J shed 4 bases, with 14 bases lying between them. The germline V gene has CDR1 LNHDA and CDR2 SQIVND (reference sequence). The DNA of the CDR3 is TGTGCCAGTAGTTCGGGACCGTTGGGAGAGACCCAGTACTTC. This sequence encodes CASSSGPLGETQYF.

This clonotype is large within its sample. The CDR3 reads CASSLGFQIDSPLHF. CDR3 nucleotide sequence: TGTGCCAGCAGTTTAGGATTCCAGATAGATTCACCCCTCCACTTT. The chain links TRBV27 to TRBJ1-6; no firm D call. V was clipped by 2 bases and J by 8 bases, with 13 bases between them. CDR3 length equals 15 residues. Looked up from germline, CDR1 is MNHEY and CDR2 is SMNVEV (reference sequence).

As concerns this clonotype: Sequence at one end of the junction differs from germline and may be a read error. The chain couples TRBV5-5 to TRBJ2-2, with D perhaps being TRBD1 or TRBD2 (5 bases each). The length of the CDR3 is 13 residues. Germline CDR1 SGHKS, CDR2 YYEKEE (reference sequence). The DNA for the CDR3 is TGTGCCAGCAGCTTACCGGGGACCGTGGAGCTGTTTTTT. It translates to CASSLPGTVELFF.

This clonotype is large in the sample. This sequence joins TRBV14 and TRBJ2-3; D gene ambiguous. Germline values: CDR1 SGHDN, CDR2 FVKESK. Trimming shortened V by 0 bases and J by 2 bases, and 6 bases separated the two germline ends. The CDR3 sequence is 14 residues long. The CDR3 sequence: CASSQEAYTDTQYF. CDR3 sequence (DNA): TGTGCCAGCAGCCAAGAAGCTTACACAGATACGCAGTATTTT.

Sample share makes this clonotype large (0.1 to 1%). V is TRBV29-1 and J is TRBJ2-3, with TRBD2 identical over 11 bases. The CDR3 totals 17 residues. CDR1 and CDR2 (germline): SQVTM, ANQGSEA. Trimming cost V 4 bases and J 3 bases; bases outside gene matches: 12. The CDR3 DNA reads TGCAGCGTTGTTCTCTTGGCTAGCGGGGGGCCGACAGATACGCAGTATTTT. Amino acids: CSVVLLASGGPTDTQYF.

In this sample, this clonotype is large. This chain connects TRBV2 to TRBJ2-3; no clear D gene. Germline assignment: CDR1 SNHLY and CDR2 FYNNEI. The V gene lost 2 bases and the J gene lost 3 bases, with 12 bases spanning the gap. The CDR3 covers 15 residues. CDR3 DNA sequence: TGTGCCAGCAGTGAAAGTAGTACCCTAACAGATACGCAGTATTTT. Translation: CASSESSTLTDTQYF. Variable domain in full (rest from reference TRBV2 and TRBJ2-3): EPEVTQTPSHQVTQMGQEVILRCVPISNHLYFYWYRQILGQKVEFLVSFYNNEISEKSEIFDDQFSVERPDGSNFTLKIRSTKLEDSAMYFCASSESSTLTDTQYFGPGTRLTVL.

The J gene is TRBJ2-1, the V gene TRBV5-5; the D call may be TRBD1 or TRBD2 (5 bases each). This CDR3 is 15 amino acids long. Deletions cut 4 bases from V and 6 bases from J, with 17 bases between. Germline values: CDR1 SGHKS, CDR2 YYEKEE (reference sequence). The CDR3 spells CASSTYSGTTNEQFF. The CDR3 nucleotides read TGTGCCAGCAGCACATACTCCGGGACCACCAATGAGCAGTTCTTC.

In its sample, this clonotype is large. The chain combines TRBV28 with TRBJ2-5; D is perhaps TRBD2 (7 bases). The V end was cut by 10 bases, the J end by 9 bases, with 27 bases between. Germline V gives CDR1 MDHEN, CDR2 SYDVKM. The CDR3 is made up of 15 amino acids. Here the CDR3 DNA reads TGTGCCACCGATTCCCCGGGACTATCAAGGGGGGCCCAGTACTTC. This sequence encodes CATDSPGLSRGAQYF.

This clonotype is large. The chain recombines TRBV6-2 or TRBV6-3 with TRBJ2-5, with D maybe TRBD2 (5 bases). V was clipped by 2 bases and J by 7 bases, with 11 bases between them. There are 13 residues in the CDR3. Germline CDR1 is MNHEY and CDR2 is SVGEGT. The CDR3 sequence is CASSYPTEGTQYF. CDR3 nucleotide sequence: TGTGCCAGCAGTTACCCTACAGAGGGGACCCAGTACTTC.

By share, this clonotype counts as large. V and J are TRBV28 and TRBJ2-7, with 7 bases matching TRBD1. Germline-derived CDR1 and CDR2 are MDHEN and SYDVKM. V gave up 3 bases and J gave up 3 bases; unmatched junction bases: 11. The CDR3 spans 16 residues. The CDR3 nucleotides read TGTGCCAGCAGTTTCGGGACAGCAAACGTTTTCTACGAGCAGTACTTC. The encoded protein is CASSFGTANVFYEQYF.

Details on this clonotype: An end of the junction differs from the germline gene, which may be a read error. The V gene is TRBV19, the J gene TRBJ2-7; tentatively, D is TRBD1 or TRBD2 (5 bases each). Per the germline V gene, CDR1 is LNHDA and CDR2 is SQIVND (reference sequence). This CDR3 is built from 14 residues. The CDR3, as DNA: TGTGCCAGTAGCTGGGACCCGAGCTCCTGCGAGCAGTACTTC. Protein sequence: CASSWDPSSCEQYF.

By sample share, this clonotype is large (0.1 to 1%). The chain is built from TRBV28 and TRBJ2-1; D may be TRBD2 (7 bases). This CDR3 is 16 amino acids long. Per the germline V gene, CDR1 is MDHEN and CDR2 is SYDVKM. V gave up 8 bases and J gave up 3 bases, with 20 bases separating them. The CDR3 DNA reads TGTGCCAGCGGGATGCGGGGGCAGGTTCTCTACAATGAGCAGTTCTTC. This gives the protein CASGMRGQVLYNEQFF.

This clonotype qualifies as medium-sized. This chain joins TRBV28 and TRBJ2-7; 10 bases agree with TRBD1. Per the germline V gene, CDR1 is MDHEN and CDR2 is SYDVKM. The CDR3 is 15 amino acids. J gave up 5 bases and V 5 bases, and 9 bases lay outside the gene matches. CDR3 DNA: TGTGCCAGCAGTACGGCCGGGACAGGGGTGGACGAGCAGTACTTC. Translated: CASSTAGTGVDEQYF.

With respect to this clonotype: Compared with germline, one end of the junction differs, possibly owing to a read error. This chain uses TRBV7-3 with TRBJ2-5; possibly TRBD1 for D (5 bases). This CDR3 is 12 amino acids long. The germline V gene encodes CDR1 SGHTA and CDR2 FQGTGA. CDR3 nucleotide sequence: TGCGCCAGCAGCCAAGCAGGGGAGACCCAGTACTTC. It translates to CASSQAGETQYF.

Sample share makes this clonotype large. V and J are TRBV19 and TRBJ1-1; D remains ambiguous. CDR3 size: 12 residues. Trimming shortened V by 10 bases and J by 3 bases, and 12 bases separated the two germline ends. CDR1 LNHDA and CDR2 SQIVND come from the germline V gene (reference sequence). CDR3: CATTIGDTEAFF. CDR3 nucleotide sequence: TGTGCCACGACCATCGGGGACACTGAAGCTTTCTTT.

This clonotype is large (0.1 to 1%). The CDR3 DNA is TGTGCCAGCAGTCCCGCAGGGGAGATAGGTGAGCAGTTCTTC. Residues: CASSPAGEIGEQFF. The V and J genes are TRBV28 and TRBJ2-1, with D possibly being TRBD1 (6 bases). CDR1 and CDR2 (germline): MDHEN, SYDVKM. CDR3 length: 14 amino acids. Trimming left V 5 bases short and J 9 bases short, with 17 bases between.

This clonotype is labeled medium-sized. This rearrangement joins TRBV19 to TRBJ2-7; 10 positions agree with TRBD1. From germline, CDR1 is LNHDA and CDR2 SQIVND (reference sequence). The CDR3 consists of 14 residues. J lost 0 bases, V lost 9 bases, and 5 bases had no gene match. CDR3 loop: CASERTGGSYEQYF. CDR3 DNA: TGTGCCAGCGAAAGGACAGGGGGCTCCTACGAGCAGTACTTC.

By share, this clonotype counts as large. The chain's CDR3 is CASSEVDRAGQYF. The CDR3 DNA reads TGTGCCAGCAGTGAAGTTGACAGGGCGGGGCAGTACTTC. The chain is built from TRBV2 and TRBJ2-7; 7 bases agree with TRBD1. This CDR3 is built from 13 residues. V dropped 1 base and J dropped 9; count of bases not matched to a gene: 6. Germline V gene data show CDR1 as SNHLY and CDR2 as FYNNEI.

This clonotype is termed medium-sized. The chain recombines TRBV19 with TRBJ2-3; D is unresolved. The CDR3 is 15 amino acids. Per germline, CDR1 LNHDA and CDR2 SQIVND (reference sequence). Trimming cost V 2 bases and J 5 bases, with 14 bases left between them. The CDR3 spells CASSIPDMTGDTQYF. DNA for the CDR3: TGTGCCAGTAGTATACCGGATATGACGGGAGATACGCAGTATTTT.

Within the sample, this clonotype is medium-sized. The gene calls are TRBV5-1 and TRBJ1-2, with D perhaps TRBD1 (6 bases). The ends were cut back, 0 bases at V and 7 bases at J, with 19 bases in the middle. The germline gives CDR1 SGHRS, CDR2 YFSETQ. The CDR3 has 16 residues. The CDR3 region is CASSLDGVTGFFGYTF. The CDR3 bases are TGCGCCAGCAGCTTGGACGGTGTCACAGGGTTCTTTGGCTACACCTTC.

By share, this clonotype counts as large. The chain recombines TRBV6-1 with TRBJ2-7; D is ambiguous. There are 11 residues in the CDR3. V was clipped by 7 bases and J by 7 bases, with 11 bases between them. Germline CDR1 reads MNHNS; CDR2 reads SASEGT. The CDR3 DNA reads TGTGCCAGCACAACGGCTGAAGAGCAGTACTTC. Its protein is CASTTAEEQYF.

This clonotype was found a few times. Just one base apart from a much larger clone, this may be a read error. J is TRBJ2-2 and V is TRBV2; D unresolved. CDR3 length equals 13 residues. Germline lookup yields CDR1 SNHLY and CDR2 FYNNEI. This CDR3 reads CVSRPNDTGELFF. In DNA form, the CDR3 reads TGTGTCAGCCGGCCAAACGACACCGGGGAGCTGTTTTTT.

This clonotype is large by share. The chain carries TRBV4-1 and TRBJ2-7; 8 bases are shared with TRBD2. The CDR3 loop spans 15 amino acids. The germline V gene has CDR1 MGHRA and CDR2 YSYEKL. Trimming removed 1 base from V and 2 bases from J; junction bases left unmatched: 4. The CDR3, as DNA: TGCGCCAGCAGCCAAGGAAGACTAGCGACCTACGAGCAGTACTTC. Its protein product is CASSQGRLATYEQYF.